This T cell receptor beta chain originates from a study of cytomegalovirus exposure and HLA in healthy donors. Study context: Early released data had about 85 million unique TCRs, all coming from HLA-typed donors. General study results and limits: In a later analysis, productive TCRs from donors in an Asian-associated ancestry cluster reportedly carried fewer N-insertions than the cohort mean.

Donors consisted of healthy bone marrow donors. Nominally healthy donors provided the samples, though records likely missed some immune exposures. PCR was performed using 60 Vbeta and 13 Jbeta primers. Profiling relied on immunoSEQ multiplex PCR, and the TCRdb table lists in-frame clones only, not all of them. The listing records 31,000 or so clones. V was cut by 4 bases and J by 4 bases, with 8 bases left in between. CDR1 and CDR2 (germline): SGHTA, FQGNSA. CDR3 length equals 13 residues. On this clone: Its antigen remains unknown.

Sequencing input: PBMCs. The rearrangement uses TRBV7-2 and TRBJ1-5; perhaps TRBD1 as D (6 bases). The sequence derives from a female donor in good health and CMV-seronegative. The CDR3 sequence is CASSSGQNQPQHF. CDR3 bases: TGTGCCAGCAGCTCAGGACAGAATCAGCCCCAGCATTTT. The entire variable domain, with the rest obtained from reference TRBV7-2 and TRBJ1-5, is as follows: GAGVSQSPSNKVTEKGKDVELRCDPISGHTALYWYRQSLGQGLEFLIYFQGNSAPDKSGLPSDRFSAERTGGSVSTLTIQRTQQEDSAVYLCASSSGQNQPQHFGDGTRLSIL.